A single TCR beta chain is shown here with its context. Its antigen is as yet unknown. The data were taken from a study of OX40 agonist ivuxolimab in advanced cancers. Turning to the study itself: The study gave patients intravenous ivuxolimab at 0.01 to 10 mg/kg every 2 weeks. Partial response was recorded in three patients: one hepatocellular carcinoma and two cutaneous melanoma cases.

Produced via immunoSEQ multiplex PCR; TCRdb's table is partial and in-frame only. The profile shows approximately 38,000 clones, around 92% of them singletons. The study sampled blood at baseline, cycle 4 day 1, and cycle 7 day 1. The study's findings and limits: Mean expanded clone counts were higher in CD8+ than CD4+ T cells.

V shed 5 bases, J shed 5 bases, and the junction held 9 bases outside the gene matches. From germline, CDR1 is MDHEN and CDR2 SYDVKM. This CDR3 spans 15 amino acids. The receptor comes from an adult with an advanced solid tumor such as melanoma, head and neck, liver or kidney cancer. The rearrangement uses TRBV28 and TRBJ1-1; 9 nucleotides match TRBD1. The input for sequencing was CD4+ or CD8+ T cells sorted from blood, taken in a trial of the OX40 agonist ivuxolimab. The CDR3 coding sequence is TGTGCCAGCAGTGCGCTACAGGGGGCGAGGACTGAAGCTTTCTTT. It specifies CASSALQGARTEAFF.